What follows are 20 T cell receptor beta chains derived from one specimen sequenced in a study of blood T cells in healthy people across ages. The use of a sample-barcoded 5' primer and a J-beta primer mix characterized a second PCR of about 6 to 12 cycles. MiXCR was run by TCRdb on the 5' RACE reads, yielding one entry per CDR3 protein. There are around 990,000 distinct CDR3 sequences in the sample; under 30% occur only once, and around 0.7% lies in the top ten. The data also belong to a second study, concerning T cells of mothers and their children.

Sequencing was carried out using blood. These receptors were taken from a girl aged 2 to 10 in good health.

This clonotype was seen only a few times. The chain joins TRBV28 to TRBJ1-5; no reliable D call. The CDR3 covers 14 residues. V dropped 2 bases and J dropped 4 bases, with 9 bases sitting between them. Germline-derived CDR1 and CDR2 are MDHEN and SYDVKM. CDR3 coding DNA: TGTGCCAGCAGTTTAGTACAGTTAAATCAGCCCCAGCATTTT. As protein: CASSLVQLNQPQHF.

This clonotype was observed a handful of times. The chain couples TRBV20-1 to TRBJ2-3, with no clear D. The germline V and J ends were trimmed by 1 base and 3 bases, with 8 bases remaining between them. The CDR3 has 13 amino acids. Germline V gene data show CDR1 as DFQATT and CDR2 as SNEGSKA (reference sequence). The CDR3 loop is CSARVGGTDTQYF. In DNA, the CDR3 is TGCAGTGCTAGAGTGGGCGGAACAGATACGCAGTATTTT.

The chain links TRBV7-9 to TRBJ1-5; 9 nucleotides agree with TRBD1. The CDR3 sequence is 14 residues long. The germline CDR1 and CDR2 sequences are SEHNR and FQNEAQ (reference sequence). The ends lost 5 bases at V and 5 bases at J; junction bases unmatched: 4. DNA of the CDR3: TGTGCCAGCAGCCGGACAGGGGACGATCAGCCCCAGCATTTT. This gives the protein CASSRTGDDQPQHF.

This chain joins TRBV6-7 and TRBJ2-2; D might be TRBD2 (6 bases). TRBV6-7 is designated an ORF whose function remains uncertain. Trimming cost V 2 bases and J 2 bases, with 12 bases left between them. The CDR3 is made up of 16 amino acids. For the CDR3, the DNA is TGTGCCAGCAGTTACAAGGGAGGATTTAACACCGGGGAGCTGTTTTTT. Translating it yields CASSYKGGFNTGELFF.

This clonotype has at least ten counts. The chain's CDR3 is CSVTGRLGVKTQYF. CDR3 nucleotide sequence: TGCAGCGTTACCGGTCGATTAGGGGTCAAGACCCAGTACTTC. The chain combines TRBV29-1 with TRBJ2-5; tentatively, D is TRBD1 (5 bases). V dropped 5 bases and J dropped 6 bases, with 19 bases sitting between them. The CDR3 is made up of 14 amino acids. The germline gives CDR1 SQVTM, CDR2 ANQGSEA.

This chain uses TRBV2 with TRBJ2-5; TRBD2 is a possible D gene (6 bases). Germline V gene sequence: CDR1 SNHLY, CDR2 FYNNEI. V lost 6 bases and J lost 0, with 8 bases in between. The CDR3 loop spans 13 amino acids. CDR3 sequence: CASRGTYQETQYF. In DNA, the CDR3 is TGTGCCAGCAGAGGGACTTACCAAGAGACCCAGTACTTC.

The V and J genes are TRBV27 and TRBJ1-4, with D possibly being TRBD1 (5 bases). Germline V gives CDR1 MNHEY, CDR2 SMNVEV (reference sequence). Trimming left V 5 bases short and J 0 bases short, with 16 bases between. There are 17 residues in the CDR3. The DNA of the CDR3 is TGTGCCAGCAGTCTCGATTTAGACAGTGCAACTAATGAAAAACTGTTTTTT. Residues: CASSLDLDSATNEKLFF.

CDR3 residues: CASSEMVVATEAFF. Written as DNA, the CDR3 is TGTGCCAGCAGTGAAATGGTAGTGGCCACTGAAGCTTTCTTT. The chain links TRBV6-1 to TRBJ1-1, with unresolved D. The CDR3 has 14 amino acids. CDR1 and CDR2 (germline): MNHNS, SASEGT. V was cut by 2 bases and J by 4 bases, with 11 bases left in between.

This clonotype was found a few times. The gene calls are TRBV11-2 and TRBJ2-5; D gene unclear. The J call is doubtful: the DNA matches TRBJ2-1 better. Germline CDR1 SGHAT, CDR2 FQNNGV. CDR3 size: 13 residues. The CDR3, as DNA: TGTGCCAGCAGCTTCCGGGTTGGGAATGAGCAGTTCTTC. This codes for CASSFRVGNEQFF.

In its sample, this clonotype was seen a few times. The gene calls are TRBV7-6 and TRBJ1-4; the D gene is possibly TRBD1 (6 bases). Germline V gene sequence: CDR1 SGHVS, CDR2 FNYEAQ. Trimming took 5 bases from V and 2 from J, leaving 21 bases between them. This CDR3 region has 18 residues. In DNA form, the CDR3 reads TGTGCCAGCAGCACCGTGGCCGGGCACCAGGGGACTAATGAAAAACTGTTTTTT. This translates into CASSTVAGHQGTNEKLFF.

This clonotype occurred a few times. The chain is built from TRBV9 and TRBJ1-2, with 12 positions matching TRBD1. The CDR3 is made up of 17 amino acids. Germline CDR1 is SGDLS and CDR2 is YYNGEE. V shed 5 bases, J shed 3 bases, and the junction held 11 bases outside the gene matches. The CDR3 sequence: CASRARDRGPFHYGYTF. CDR3 nucleotides: TGTGCCAGCAGGGCACGGGACAGGGGGCCGTTTCACTATGGCTACACCTTC.

V usage is TRBV28 and J usage is TRBJ2-3, with D perhaps matching TRBD1 or TRBD2 (5 bases each). The CDR3 extends over 12 amino acids. V gave up 7 bases and J gave up 5 bases, with 10 bases separating them. Germline CDR1 and CDR2: MDHEN and SYDVKM. CDR3 nucleotide sequence: TGTGCCAGCAATACGGGGCGAGATACGCAGTATTTT. It yields the protein CASNTGRDTQYF. The full variable domain, in which reference TRBV28 and TRBJ2-3 provide the parts outside the CDR3, is DVKVTQSSRYLVKRTGEKVFLECVQDMDHENMFWYRQDPGLGLRLIYFSYDVKMKEKGDIPEGYSVSREKKERFSLILESASTNQTSMYLCASNTGRDTQYFGPGTRLTVL.

This clonotype was detected only a few times. V gene TRBV20-1 combines with J gene TRBJ1-6, with 7 bases fitting TRBD1. Germline CDR1 and CDR2: DFQATT and SNEGSKA (reference sequence). The junction had 10 bases not matched to a gene; V was cut back by 5 bases and J by 0 bases. CDR3 size: 17 residues. The CDR3 is CSALSDRASSYNSPLHF. CDR3 nucleotides: TGCAGTGCTCTTTCCGACAGGGCGAGCTCCTATAATTCACCCCTCCACTTT.

This clonotype was detected a few times. This chain links TRBV7-8 with TRBJ2-1; D is uncertain. Trimming removed 5 bases from V and 5 bases from J, with 7 bases in between. The CDR3 contains 12 residues. Germline CDR1 reads SGHVS; CDR2 reads FQNEAQ. The CDR3 DNA follows: TGTGCCAGCAGCCCGGTTCACAATGAGCAGTTCTTC. It yields the protein CASSPVHNEQFF.

This clonotype was seen more than once but under ten times. The V and J genes are TRBV7-2 and TRBJ2-6; D is possibly TRBD2 (6 bases). CDR1 and CDR2 (germline): SGHTA, FQGNSA. The CDR3 covers 15 residues. The ends were cut back, 2 bases at V and 2 bases at J, with 7 bases in the middle. DNA for the CDR3: TGTGCCAGCAGCTTAAGGACTACTGGGGCCAACGTCCTGACTTTC. The encoded protein is CASSLRTTGANVLTF.

This clonotype turned up a few times. The V and J genes are TRBV2 and TRBJ1-5; weak D call: TRBD1 (6 bases). CDR3 length: 15 residues. The germline V gene has CDR1 SNHLY and CDR2 FYNNEI. Trimming took off 4 bases at V and 4 bases at J, with 14 bases between the two ends. CDR3 sequence reads: CASSVVTGKNQPQHF. The CDR3 bases are TGTGCCAGCAGTGTCGTCACAGGGAAGAATCAGCCCCAGCATTTT.

The chain's CDR3 is CSVRLVGYPGGQYF. CDR3 DNA: TGCAGCGTGCGGTTGGTGGGGTACCCGGGAGGGCAGTACTTC. The V gene is TRBV29-1, the J gene TRBJ2-5; 8 nucleotides align to TRBD2. Looked up from germline, CDR1 is SQVTM and CDR2 is ANQGSEA. The CDR3 length is 14 residues. The J segment lost 11 bases and the V segment lost 6 bases, leaving 17 bases of the junction unmatched.

This clonotype appeared once. The rearrangement uses TRBV27 and TRBJ2-3; 8 nucleotides match TRBD2. Germline V CDR1 and CDR2: MNHEY, SMNVEV (reference sequence). This CDR3 comprises 15 residues. The V segment lost 6 bases and the J segment 3 bases; nucleotides outside the gene matches: 8. DNA for the CDR3: TGTGCCAGCAGACTAGCGGCGAGCGCTACAGATACGCAGTATTTT. It codes for CASRLAASATDTQYF.

This clonotype was recorded many times. This chain links TRBV9 with TRBJ2-4, with a tentative D call TRBD1 (6 bases). Per the germline V gene, CDR1 is SGDLS and CDR2 is YYNGEE. This CDR3 spans 14 amino acids. V was cut by 0 bases and J by 4 bases, with 8 bases left in between. The DNA for the CDR3 is TGTGCCAGCAGCGTAGGTACAGGGAAAAACATTCAGTACTTC. Translation gives CASSVGTGKNIQYF.

Comments on this clonotype: This sequence may be a read error, since a much larger clone differs from it by one base. The genes are TRBV5-6 and TRBJ2-5, with 12 bases identical to TRBD2. The CDR3 consists of 14 residues. The germline CDR1 and CDR2 sequences are SGHDT and YYEEEE. The V segment lost 5 bases and the J segment 4 bases; nucleotides outside the gene matches: 3. CDR3 region: CASSTGLAGETQYF. DNA for the CDR3: TGTGCCAGCAGTACGGGACTAGCGGGAGAGACCCAGTACTTC.